This paragraph reports one T cell receptor beta chain. The antigen remains undetermined. This sample was taken from a study of metastatic and nonmetastatic thyroid tumors. Study summary: Where malignant and benign thyroid patients were concerned, repertoires were compared across blood and tumor or nodule tissue.

All patients were untreated before thyroid surgery. V lost 2 bases to trimming and J lost 5 bases; unmatched junction nucleotides: 11. Per the germline V gene, CDR1 is SGHRS and CDR2 is YFSETQ. The CDR3 contains 16 residues. General study points: The reported finding was significantly higher TCR beta diversity in malignant thyroid tumors relative to benign nodules, in blood and tumor.

Original data processing: In papillary thyroid cancer, a distant-metastasis classifier was built using CDR3 differences across clinicopathological groups. From the PCR reads, TCRdb re-called clones with MiXCR. These V and J calls rely on TCRdb rather than the paper's analysis. The sample carries roughly 40,000 clones, around 16% recorded once. The TCR was taken from a female donor with papillary thyroid cancer or a benign thyroid nodule (not recorded which). Some clones in this sample may be carry-over from other donors' samples. The rearrangement joins TRBV5-1 to TRBJ1-1, with TRBD1 identical over 8 bases. Material: blood. The DNA of the CDR3 is TGCGCCAGCAGCTTCTTGTTAGGACAGGGAAGGACTGAAGCTTTCTTT. It yields the protein CASSFLLGQGRTEAFF. Filled out from reference TRBV5-1 and TRBJ1-1, the complete variable domain reads KAGVTQTPRYLIKTRGQQVTLSCSPISGHRSVSWYQQTPGQGLQFLFEYFSETQRNKGNFPGRFSGRQFSNSRSEMNVSTLELGDSALYLCASSFLLGQGRTEAFFGQGTRLTVV.